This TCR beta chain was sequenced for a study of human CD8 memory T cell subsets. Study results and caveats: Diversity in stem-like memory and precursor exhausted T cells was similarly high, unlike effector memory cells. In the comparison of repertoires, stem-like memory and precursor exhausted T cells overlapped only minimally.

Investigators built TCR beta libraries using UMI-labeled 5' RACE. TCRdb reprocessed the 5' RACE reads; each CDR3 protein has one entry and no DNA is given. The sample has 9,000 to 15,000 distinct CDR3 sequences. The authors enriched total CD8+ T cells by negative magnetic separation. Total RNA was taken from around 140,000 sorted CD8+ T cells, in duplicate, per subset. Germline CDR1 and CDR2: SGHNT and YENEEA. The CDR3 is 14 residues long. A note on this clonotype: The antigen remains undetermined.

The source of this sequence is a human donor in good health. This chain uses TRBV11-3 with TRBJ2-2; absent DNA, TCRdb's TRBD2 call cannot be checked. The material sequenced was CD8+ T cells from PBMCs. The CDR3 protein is CASSLSGVTGELFF.